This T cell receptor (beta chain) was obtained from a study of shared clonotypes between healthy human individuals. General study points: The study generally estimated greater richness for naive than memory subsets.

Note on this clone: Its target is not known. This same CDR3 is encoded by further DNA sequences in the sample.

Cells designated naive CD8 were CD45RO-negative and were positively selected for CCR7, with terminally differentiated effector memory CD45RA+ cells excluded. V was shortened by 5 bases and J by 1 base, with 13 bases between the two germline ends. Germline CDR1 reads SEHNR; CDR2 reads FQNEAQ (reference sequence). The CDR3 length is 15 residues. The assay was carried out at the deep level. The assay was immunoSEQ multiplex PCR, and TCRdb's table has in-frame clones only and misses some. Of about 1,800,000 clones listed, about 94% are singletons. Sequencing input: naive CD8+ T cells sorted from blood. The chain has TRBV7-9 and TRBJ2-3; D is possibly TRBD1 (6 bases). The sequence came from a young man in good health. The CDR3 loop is CASSPRDTGTDTQYF. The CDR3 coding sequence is TGTGCCAGCAGCCCCCGGGACACGGGCACAGATACGCAGTATTTT.